The clone carrying this T cell receptor beta chain was recorded only once. TCRdb re-analysed the RACE reads in MiXCR, keeping a single row per CDR3 protein. The table records around 260,000 distinct CDR3 sequences, about 8.1% of them present only once. This sample is drawn from a study of human T cells and chemical hapten exposure. CDR1 and CDR2 (germline): LGHDT, YNNKEL (reference sequence). The CDR3 runs to 16 residues. The V gene end was trimmed by 1 base and the J gene end by 2 bases; junction bases not matched to a gene: 8. Time point given: pre-sensitization, week 0. Treatment defined: therapeutic diphenylcyclopropenone sensitization with weekly scalp DPC.

The sequencing here drew on whole blood, taken in connection with sensitization to the hapten diphenylcyclopropenone (DPC). J is TRBJ2-7 and V is TRBV3-1; 7 bases align to TRBD1. The clonotype comes from a middle-aged woman with alopecia areata. Some clones in this sample may be carry-over from other donors' samples. For the CDR3, the DNA is TGTGCCAGCAGCCAAGGGGCAACAACAGGGGCCTACGAGCAGTACTTC. This translates into CASSQGATTGAYEQYF.